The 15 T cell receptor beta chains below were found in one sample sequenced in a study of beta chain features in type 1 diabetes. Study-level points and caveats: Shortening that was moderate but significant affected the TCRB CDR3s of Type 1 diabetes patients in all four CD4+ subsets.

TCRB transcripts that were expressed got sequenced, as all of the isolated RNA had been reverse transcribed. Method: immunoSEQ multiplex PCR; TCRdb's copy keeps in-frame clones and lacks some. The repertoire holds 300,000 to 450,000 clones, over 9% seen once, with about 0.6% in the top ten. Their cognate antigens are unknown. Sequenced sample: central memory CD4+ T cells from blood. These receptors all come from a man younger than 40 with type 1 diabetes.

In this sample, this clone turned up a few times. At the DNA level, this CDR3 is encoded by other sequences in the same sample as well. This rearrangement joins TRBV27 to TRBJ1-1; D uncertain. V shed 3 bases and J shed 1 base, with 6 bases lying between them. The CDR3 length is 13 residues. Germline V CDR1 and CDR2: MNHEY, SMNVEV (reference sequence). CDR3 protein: CASSFGGNTEAFF. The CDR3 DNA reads TGTGCCAGCAGTTTTGGCGGGAACACTGAAGCTTTCTTT.

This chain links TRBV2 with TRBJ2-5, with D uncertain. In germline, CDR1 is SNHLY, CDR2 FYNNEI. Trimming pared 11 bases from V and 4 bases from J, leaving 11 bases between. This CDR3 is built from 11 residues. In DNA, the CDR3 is TGTGCCGGAAGGTATAGAGAGACCCAGTACTTC. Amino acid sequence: CAGRYRETQYF.

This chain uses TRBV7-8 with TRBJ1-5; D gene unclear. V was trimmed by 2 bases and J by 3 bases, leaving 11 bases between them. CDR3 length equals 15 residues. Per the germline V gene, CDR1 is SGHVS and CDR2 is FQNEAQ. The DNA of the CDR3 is TGTGCCAGCAGCTTAAGGCAGGCAATCAATCAGCCCCAGCATTTT. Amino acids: CASSLRQAINQPQHF.

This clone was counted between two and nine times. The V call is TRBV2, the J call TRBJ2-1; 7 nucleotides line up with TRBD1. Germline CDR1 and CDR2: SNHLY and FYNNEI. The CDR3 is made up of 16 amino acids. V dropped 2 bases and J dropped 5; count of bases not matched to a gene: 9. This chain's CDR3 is CASSERAGGENNEQFF. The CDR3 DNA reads TGTGCCAGCAGTGAAAGGGCAGGGGGAGAGAACAATGAGCAGTTCTTC.

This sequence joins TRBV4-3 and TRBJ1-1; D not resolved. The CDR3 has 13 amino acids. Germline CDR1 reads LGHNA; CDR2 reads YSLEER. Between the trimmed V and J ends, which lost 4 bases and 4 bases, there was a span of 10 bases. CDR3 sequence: CASSLLFSTEAFF. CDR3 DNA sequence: TGCGCCAGCAGCCTTCTATTTAGCACTGAAGCTTTCTTT.

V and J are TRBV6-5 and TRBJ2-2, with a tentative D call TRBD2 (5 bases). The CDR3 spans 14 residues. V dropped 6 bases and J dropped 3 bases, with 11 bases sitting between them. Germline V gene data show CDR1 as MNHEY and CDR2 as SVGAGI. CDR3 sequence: CASRLAEDTGELFF. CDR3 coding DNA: TGTGCCAGCAGGCTAGCCGAAGACACCGGGGAGCTGTTTTTT.

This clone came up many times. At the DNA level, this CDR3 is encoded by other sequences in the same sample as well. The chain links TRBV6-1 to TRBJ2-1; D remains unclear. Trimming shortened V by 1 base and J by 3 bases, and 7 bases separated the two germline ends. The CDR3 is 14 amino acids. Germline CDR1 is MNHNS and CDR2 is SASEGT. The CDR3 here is CASSEVAGYNEQFF. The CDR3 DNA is TGTGCCAGCAGTGAAGTCGCAGGCTACAATGAGCAGTTCTTC.

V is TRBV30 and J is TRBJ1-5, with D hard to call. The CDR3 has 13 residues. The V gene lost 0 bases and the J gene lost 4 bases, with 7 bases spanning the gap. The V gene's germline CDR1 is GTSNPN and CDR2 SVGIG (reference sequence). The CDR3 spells CAWSVIGNQPQHF. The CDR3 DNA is TGTGCCTGGAGTGTAATAGGGAATCAGCCCCAGCATTTT.

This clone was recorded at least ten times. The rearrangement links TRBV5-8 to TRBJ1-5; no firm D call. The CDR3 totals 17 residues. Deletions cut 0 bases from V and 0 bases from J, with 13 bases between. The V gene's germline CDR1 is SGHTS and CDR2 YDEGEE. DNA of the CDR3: TGTGCCAGCAGCTTGGGTGAGGCAGCTACTAGCAATCAGCCCCAGCATTTT. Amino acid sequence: CASSLGEAATSNQPQHF.

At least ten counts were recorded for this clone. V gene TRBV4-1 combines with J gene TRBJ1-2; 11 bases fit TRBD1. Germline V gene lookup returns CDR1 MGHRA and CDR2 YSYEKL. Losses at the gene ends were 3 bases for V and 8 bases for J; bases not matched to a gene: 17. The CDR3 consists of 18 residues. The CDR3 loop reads CASSHSRTGGPTPLGYTF. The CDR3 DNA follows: TGCGCCAGCAGCCATTCCCGGACAGGGGGCCCTACCCCCTTAGGCTACACCTTC.

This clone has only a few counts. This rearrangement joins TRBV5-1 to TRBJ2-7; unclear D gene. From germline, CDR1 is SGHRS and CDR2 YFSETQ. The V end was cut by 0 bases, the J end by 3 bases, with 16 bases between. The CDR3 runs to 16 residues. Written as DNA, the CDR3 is TGCGCCAGCAGCTTGGAGGTAGTAACGGGCTACTACGAGCAGTACTTC. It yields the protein CASSLEVVTGYYEQYF. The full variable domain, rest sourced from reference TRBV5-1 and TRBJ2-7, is KAGVTQTPRYLIKTRGQQVTLSCSPISGHRSVSWYQQTPGQGLQFLFEYFSETQRNKGNFPGRFSGRQFSNSRSEMNVSTLELGDSALYLCASSLEVVTGYYEQYFGPGTRLTVT.

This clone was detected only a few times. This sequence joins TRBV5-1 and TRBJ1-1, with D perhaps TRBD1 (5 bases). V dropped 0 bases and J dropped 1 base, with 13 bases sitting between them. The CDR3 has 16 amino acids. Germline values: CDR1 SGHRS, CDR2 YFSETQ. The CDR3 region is CASSLEGVNRNTEAFF. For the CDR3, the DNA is TGCGCCAGCAGCTTGGAAGGGGTAAATCGGAACACTGAAGCTTTCTTT. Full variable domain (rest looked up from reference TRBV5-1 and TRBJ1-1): KAGVTQTPRYLIKTRGQQVTLSCSPISGHRSVSWYQQTPGQGLQFLFEYFSETQRNKGNFPGRFSGRQFSNSRSEMNVSTLELGDSALYLCASSLEGVNRNTEAFFGQGTRLTVV.

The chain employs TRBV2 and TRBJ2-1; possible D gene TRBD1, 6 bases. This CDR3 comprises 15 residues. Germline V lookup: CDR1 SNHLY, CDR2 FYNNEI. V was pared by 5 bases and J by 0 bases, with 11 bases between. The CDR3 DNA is TGTGCCAGCAGTAGTGACAGGCTCTCCTACAATGAGCAGTTCTTC. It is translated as CASSSDRLSYNEQFF.

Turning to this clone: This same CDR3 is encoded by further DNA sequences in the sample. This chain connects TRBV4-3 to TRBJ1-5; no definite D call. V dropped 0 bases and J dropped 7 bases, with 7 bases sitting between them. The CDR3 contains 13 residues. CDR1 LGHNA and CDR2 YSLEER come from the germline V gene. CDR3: CASSQDEGQPQHF. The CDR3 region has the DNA TGCGCCAGCAGCCAAGATGAAGGCCAGCCCCAGCATTTT.

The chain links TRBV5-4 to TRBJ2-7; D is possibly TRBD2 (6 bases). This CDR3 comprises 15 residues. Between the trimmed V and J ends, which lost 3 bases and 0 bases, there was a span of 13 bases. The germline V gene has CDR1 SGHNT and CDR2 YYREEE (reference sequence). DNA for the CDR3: TGTGCCAGCAGCTGGGACTCCGGGAGCTCCTACGAGCAGTACTTC. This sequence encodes CASSWDSGSSYEQYF.